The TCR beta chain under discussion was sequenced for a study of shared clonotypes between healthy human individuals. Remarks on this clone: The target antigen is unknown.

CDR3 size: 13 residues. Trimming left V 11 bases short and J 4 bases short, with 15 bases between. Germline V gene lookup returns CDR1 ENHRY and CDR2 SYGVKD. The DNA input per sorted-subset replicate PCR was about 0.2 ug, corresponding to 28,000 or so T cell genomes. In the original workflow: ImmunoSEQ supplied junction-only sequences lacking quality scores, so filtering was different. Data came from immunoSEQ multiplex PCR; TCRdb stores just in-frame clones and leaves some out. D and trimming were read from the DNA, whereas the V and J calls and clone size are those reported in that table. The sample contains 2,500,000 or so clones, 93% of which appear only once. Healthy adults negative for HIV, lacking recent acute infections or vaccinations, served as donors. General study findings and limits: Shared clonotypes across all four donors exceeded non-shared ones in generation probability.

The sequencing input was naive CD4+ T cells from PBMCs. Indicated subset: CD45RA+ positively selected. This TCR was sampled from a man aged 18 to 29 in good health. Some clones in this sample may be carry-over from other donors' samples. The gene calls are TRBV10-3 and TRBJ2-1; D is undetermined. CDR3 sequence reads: CAASPAIYNEQFF. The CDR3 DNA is TGTGCCGCCTCCCCGGCTATTTACAATGAGCAGTTCTTC.